A single sample is the source of the 24 T cell receptor beta chains below, sequenced in a study of neurological immune-mediated disorders. MiXCR was run by TCRdb on the 5' RACE reads, yielding one entry per CDR3 protein. This table has about 66,000 distinct CDR3 sequences, 4.5% to 5.5% appearing once. The specimen was PBMCs. Receptor source: a man in his thirties or forties with multiple sclerosis.

This clonotype was observed many times. Mismatch with germline at one junction end may stem from a read error. V is TRBV20-1 and J is TRBJ1-5, with 7 bases fitting TRBD1. Germline CDR1 is DFQATT and CDR2 is SNEGSKA (reference sequence). The CDR3 has 15 amino acids. CDR3 sequence reads: CSARVLRDRDQPQNF. CDR3 coding DNA: TGCAGTGCTAGAGTTCTCCGGGACAGAGATCAGCCCCAGAATTTT.

This clonotype showed up many times. The rearrangement links TRBV24-1 to TRBJ2-2; perhaps TRBD2 as D (5 bases). With 5 bases removed from V and 4 bases from J, the gap between germline ends came to 7 bases. CDR3 length: 13 amino acids. Germline-derived CDR1 and CDR2 are KGHDR and SFDVKD. CDR3: CATSVSGTGELFF. The CDR3 region has the DNA TGTGCCACCAGTGTGAGCGGCACCGGGGAGCTGTTTTTT.

This clonotype appeared many times. V gene TRBV5-5 combines with J gene TRBJ2-3; D may correspond to TRBD1 or TRBD2 (5 bases each). Looked up from germline, CDR1 is SGHKS and CDR2 is YYEKEE (reference sequence). The CDR3 length is 14 residues. Trimming shortened V by 3 bases and J by 1 base, and 9 bases separated the two germline ends. The CDR3 is CASSSSGRTDTQYF. In DNA, the CDR3 is TGTGCCAGCAGCTCGTCGGGACGCACAGATACGCAGTATTTT. Full variable domain (outside the CDR3, taken from reference TRBV5-5 and TRBJ2-3): DAGVTQSPTHLIKTRGQQVTLRCSPISGHKSVSWYQQVLGQGPQFIFQYYEKEERGRGNFPDRFSARQFPNYSSELNVNALLLGDSALYLCASSSSGRTDTQYFGPGTRLTVL.

This clonotype showed up many times. The CDR3: CASSQVEGRGTDTQYF. The CDR3 DNA sequence: TGCGCCAGCAGCCAAGTTGAGGGAAGGGGTACAGATACGCAGTATTTT. This rearrangement joins TRBV4-1 to TRBJ2-3; D may be TRBD1 or TRBD2 (5 bases each). Germline values: CDR1 MGHRA, CDR2 YSYEKL. The V end was cut by 1 base, the J end by 3 bases, with 14 bases between. This CDR3 region has 16 residues.

This clonotype was counted many times. This sequence joins TRBV20-1 and TRBJ1-2; D possibly corresponds to TRBD1 (5 bases). CDR1 and CDR2 (germline): DFQATT, SNEGSKA (reference sequence). Trimming took off 2 bases at V and 2 bases at J, with 12 bases between the two ends. This CDR3 comprises 14 residues. The CDR3 DNA sequence: TGCAGTGCTAGAAGGGTCGGGGCGAACTATGGCTACACCTTC. Amino acid sequence: CSARRVGANYGYTF.

The gene calls are TRBV18 and TRBJ2-3, with D uncertain. Trimming took off 2 bases at V and 4 bases at J, with 10 bases between the two ends. CDR1 and CDR2 (germline): KGHSH, LQKENI. This CDR3 is built from 14 residues. CDR3 DNA: TGTGCCAGCTCACCAAGGGTTCCCGCAGATACGCAGTATTTT. Translation: CASSPRVPADTQYF.

This clonotype has at least ten counts. The chain joins TRBV29-1 to TRBJ1-1, with TRBD1 matching 7 bases. The CDR3 totals 12 residues. With 0 bases clipped from V and 6 bases from J, the junction kept 1 base outside the gene matches. Germline CDR1 and CDR2: SQVTM and ANQGSEA. The CDR3 DNA reads as TGCAGCGTTGAAGAAGGGACAGCTGAAGCTTTCTTT. Its protein is CSVEEGTAEAFF.

This clonotype was picked up a small number of times. V is TRBV12-3 or TRBV12-4 and J is TRBJ1-1, with 10 positions matching TRBD1. The CDR3 has 16 residues. Germline trimming cut 4 bases from V and 0 bases from J; bases unmatched to any gene: 5. This CDR3 is CASSSGTGVVNTEAFF. CDR3 nucleotides: TGTGCCAGCAGTTCCGGGACAGGGGTCGTGAACACTGAAGCTTTCTTT.

This sequence joins TRBV12-3 or TRBV12-4 and TRBJ2-1, with D hard to call. This CDR3 is built from 11 residues. V shed 5 bases and J shed 7 bases, with 6 bases lying between them. The DNA of the CDR3 is TGTGCCAGCAGTGGCGAAAATGAGCAGTTCTTC. It translates to CASSGENEQFF.

This clonotype was picked up many times. V is TRBV7-9 and J is TRBJ2-7; 7 bases are shared with TRBD1. V gave up 5 bases and J gave up 2 bases; unmatched junction bases: 9. Germline-derived CDR1 and CDR2 are SEHNR and FQNEAQ (reference sequence). The CDR3 sequence is 15 residues long. In DNA form, the CDR3 reads TGTGCCAGCAGCACCACCCGGGACAGTACCTACGAGCAGTACTTC. Amino acids: CASSTTRDSTYEQYF.

Ten or more counts support this clonotype. Here the CDR3 DNA reads TGTGCCAGCAGCTTAGGGGGCCCGGAGTACTTC. Amino acid sequence: CASSLGGPEYF. V and J are TRBV7-9 and TRBJ2-7; a weak D match, TRBD1 (5 bases). This CDR3 is 11 amino acids long. Trimming pared 1 base from V and 11 bases from J, leaving 9 bases between. Germline V gene lookup returns CDR1 SEHNR and CDR2 FQNEAQ (reference sequence).

In its sample, this clonotype was seen many times. The chain employs TRBV5-8 and TRBJ2-3; 9 bases are a match to TRBD2. The CDR3 is made up of 18 amino acids. Losses at the gene ends were 2 bases for V and 2 bases for J; bases not matched to a gene: 12. Looked up from germline, CDR1 is SGHTS and CDR2 is YDEGEE. Here the CDR3 DNA reads TGTGCCAGCAGCTTCAGGCGGGGGGGCCCCGGGTACACAGATACGCAGTATTTT. Protein: CASSFRRGGPGYTDTQYF.

This clonotype was seen many times. The V call is TRBV2, the J call TRBJ1-4; 8 nucleotides match TRBD1. Trimming cost V 6 bases and J 2 bases; bases outside gene matches: 5. The CDR3 contains 15 residues. CDR1 and CDR2 (germline): SNHLY, FYNNEI. CDR3 in amino acids: CASSGRTGTNEKLFF. CDR3 DNA: TGTGCCAGCAGCGGCCGGACAGGGACTAATGAAAAACTGTTTTTT.

This clonotype has ten or more counts. V and J are TRBV6-2 or TRBV6-3 and TRBJ1-2; no reliable D call. CDR1 is MNHEY and CDR2 is SVGEGT in the germline V gene. The CDR3 is 15 amino acids. Trimming took 5 bases from V and 4 from J, leaving 17 bases between them. The CDR3 is CASSGPTFRSYGYTF. The DNA of the CDR3 is TGTGCCAGCAGTGGCCCCACTTTCAGGAGCTATGGCTACACCTTC.

This clonotype was recorded at least ten times. V is TRBV6-6 and J is TRBJ2-3, with 9 bases lining up with TRBD2. Per germline, CDR1 MNHNY and CDR2 SVGAGI (reference sequence). The CDR3 sequence is 17 residues long. V trimming: 0 bases; J trimming: 5 bases; junction bases outside the gene matches: 9. CDR3 DNA sequence: TGTGCCAGCAGTTACTCCCTTCGCGGGGGGGCCCGAGATACGCAGTATTTT. This encodes CASSYSLRGGARDTQYF.

This clonotype was counted at least ten times. The chain employs TRBV10-2 and TRBJ1-5; 12 bases map to TRBD1. V trimming: 8 bases; J trimming: 6 bases; junction bases outside the gene matches: 8. This CDR3 spans 15 amino acids. Per the germline V gene, CDR1 is WSHSY and CDR2 is SAAADI. In DNA, the CDR3 is TGCGCCAGCCGGCCGGGACAGGGGGCGAGTCAGCCCCAGCATTTT. Translated, it gives CASRPGQGASQPQHF.

There are many counts of this clonotype. The chain combines TRBV3-1 with TRBJ1-2, with TRBD1 identical over 7 bases. Trimming took 2 bases from V and 0 from J; bases not matched to a gene: 3. Germline assignment: CDR1 LGHDT and CDR2 YNNKEL (reference sequence). The CDR3 runs 15 residues. Here the CDR3 DNA reads TGTGCCAGCAGCCAATGGGACAGAACTAACTATGGCTACACCTTC. It codes for CASSQWDRTNYGYTF. The full variable domain, its missing parts supplied by reference TRBV3-1 and TRBJ1-2, is DTAVSQTPKYLVTQMGNDKSIKCEQNLGHDTMYWYKQDSKKFLKIMFSYNNKELIINETVPNRFSPKSPDKAHLNLHINSLELGDSAVYFCASSQWDRTNYGYTFGSGTRLTVV.

This clonotype was seen repeatedly, ten times or more. The chain employs TRBV29-1 and TRBJ2-5, with unresolved D. Trimming left V 4 bases short and J 3 bases short, with 9 bases between. The CDR3 sequence is 12 residues long. In germline, CDR1 is SQVTM, CDR2 ANQGSEA. The CDR3 loop reads CSVGRREETQYF. The DNA for the CDR3 is TGCAGCGTTGGGCGACGGGAAGAGACCCAGTACTTC.

This clonotype was recorded at least ten times. The chain carries TRBV27 and TRBJ2-7; no clear D. The CDR3 has 13 amino acids. CDR1 is MNHEY and CDR2 is SMNVEV in the germline V gene (reference sequence). Trimming removed 3 bases at V and 6 bases at J, with 12 bases between. DNA for the CDR3: TGTGCCAGCAGTTTTCTCTCCCTCCGCGAGCAGTACTTC. It specifies CASSFLSLREQYF.

This clonotype appeared many times. This chain links TRBV20-1 with TRBJ2-3, with a tentative D call TRBD2 (6 bases). Trimming removed 3 bases from V and 0 bases from J, with 13 bases in between. Looked up from germline, CDR1 is DFQATT and CDR2 is SNEGSKA (reference sequence). The CDR3 is 15 residues long. The CDR3 nucleotides read TGCAGTGCTAGTAGTAGCGGCGTAAGCACAGATACGCAGTATTTT. Translated, it gives CSASSSGVSTDTQYF.

The rearrangement joins TRBV5-1 to TRBJ1-1; unclear D gene. The germline V gene encodes CDR1 SGHRS and CDR2 YFSETQ. The CDR3 is 14 amino acids. Between the trimmed V and J ends, which lost 4 bases and 2 bases, there was a span of 12 bases. The CDR3 reads CASSGIPGNTEAFF. CDR3 in DNA: TGCGCCAGCAGCGGGATTCCGGGTAACACTGAAGCTTTCTTT.

This clonotype was recorded at least ten times. The genes are TRBV7-8 and TRBJ2-4; TRBD1 is a possible D gene (5 bases). The CDR3 sequence is 14 residues long. Germline V gives CDR1 SGHVS, CDR2 FQNEAQ. V was cut by 4 bases and J by 8 bases, with 15 bases left in between. CDR3 in amino acids: CASSSSFGADIQYF. In DNA, the CDR3 is TGTGCCAGCAGCTCCTCTTTTGGGGCGGACATTCAGTACTTC. The full variable domain, with the rest looked up from reference TRBV7-8 and TRBJ2-4, is GAGVSQSPRYKVAKRGQDVALRCDPISGHVSLFWYQQALGQGPEFLTYFQNEAQLDKSGLPSDRFFAERPEGSVSTLKIQRTQQEDSAVYLCASSSSFGADIQYFGAGTRLSVL.

Ten or more counts support this clonotype. The V and J genes are TRBV10-2 and TRBJ1-1; D ambiguous. From germline, CDR1 is WSHSY and CDR2 SAAADI. The CDR3 covers 15 residues. V was trimmed by 5 bases and J by 1 base, leaving 14 bases between them. CDR3 in DNA: TGCGCCAGCAGTAGATACCGGGTTCGGAACACTGAAGCTTTCTTT. Its protein is CASSRYRVRNTEAFF.

This clonotype was seen many times. The chain uses TRBV20-1 and TRBJ1-6; 9 bases align to TRBD1. The CDR3 runs to 13 residues. Germline V CDR1 and CDR2: DFQATT, SNEGSKA (reference sequence). Trimming cost V 6 bases and J 14 bases; bases outside gene matches: 11. CDR3 sequence: CSAPGQGLPALHF. CDR3 nucleotide sequence: TGCAGTGCCCCGGGACAGGGCCTTCCGGCCCTCCACTTT.